The subject of this entry is one TCR beta chain. A sample-barcoded 5' primer and a J-beta primer mix were used in a second PCR of roughly 6 to 11 cycles. TCRdb recomputed calls from the 5' RACE reads with MiXCR, one row per CDR3 protein. The data contain over 700,000 distinct CDR3 sequences, approximately 53% of them seen just once; the ten biggest clones take up under 50%. These data belong to a study of blood T cells in healthy people across ages. This CDR3 comprises 15 residues. The germline gives CDR1 SNHLY, CDR2 FYNNEI. The chain employs TRBV2 and TRBJ2-5; no reliable D call. Gene TRBJ2-4 matches the end of the DNA better, so the J call may be wrong. The origin of this receptor is a man older than 75 in good health. The sample was blood. CDR3 protein: CASSEEGTRKNIQYF. The CDR3 DNA is TGTGCCAGCAGTGAAGAGGGCACGCGGAAAAACATTCAGTACTTC.